This T cell receptor (beta chain) was identified in a study of follicular helper T cells after annual influenza vaccination. Whole-study results and caveats: For non-cTfh compartments, undersampling could not be ruled out. Change in circulating plasmablasts correlated with ICOS+CD38+ cTfh clonality change.

Comments on this clone: Antigen: not known.

TCRdb's table, derived via immunoSEQ multiplex PCR, lists solely in-frame clones and lacks some. The sample has about 6,500 clones; around 83% are singletons. The sample's time point: 2015-2016 season, pre-vaccination. No donor had influenza vaccine in the prior 6 months; all lived in the community. The germline gives CDR1 ENHRY, CDR2 SYGVKD. The V end lost 0 bases, the J end lost 7 bases, and 16 bases lay between the germline ends. This CDR3 spans 15 amino acids. The chain joins TRBV10-3 to TRBJ2-7; D is perhaps TRBD2 (6 bases). The TCR was taken from an adult who received the influenza vaccine. The material sequenced was CXCR5- memory CD4+ T cells sorted from blood, taken on the day of influenza vaccination. CDR3 DNA sequence: TGTGCCATCAGTGAGTCCTGGCGGGGTGGTGGTGAGCAGTACTTC. Amino acids: CAISESWRGGGEQYF.